The 15 T cell receptor beta chains reported below all come from one sample, sequenced in a study of blood T cell repertoires in COVID-19. Assay: immunoSEQ multiplex PCR; the TCRdb copy retains only in-frame clones and omits some. The sample consists of about 300,000 clones, roughly 80% of them appearing once. The sequencing sample was made of peripheral blood. Source of these receptors: a human donor with COVID-19, enrolled during active disease. The donor label of this sample is uncertain.

The chain couples TRBV28 to TRBJ2-5; 12 bases align to TRBD2. The junction had 14 bases not matched to a gene; V was cut back by 1 base and J by 5 bases. The V gene's germline CDR1 is MDHEN and CDR2 SYDVKM. The CDR3 length is 19 residues. The CDR3 sequence: CASSLFISASGRATETQYF. CDR3 coding DNA: TGTGCCAGCAGTTTATTTATCTCCGCTAGCGGGAGGGCCACGGAGACCCAGTACTTC.

The V gene is TRBV30, the J gene TRBJ2-7; 13 bases match TRBD2. Germline V gene lookup returns CDR1 GTSNPN and CDR2 SVGIG (reference sequence). V shed 3 bases and J 7 bases; nucleotides not matched to a gene: 9. CDR3 length equals 15 residues. Here the CDR3 reads CAWSDGLAGVYEQYF. As DNA, the CDR3 is TGTGCCTGGAGCGACGGACTAGCGGGAGTGTATGAGCAGTACTTC. The full variable domain, completed using reference TRBV30 and TRBJ2-7, is SQTIHQWPATLVQPVGSPLSLECTVEGTSNPNLYWYRQAAGRGLQLLFYSVGIGQISSEVPQNLSASRPQDRQFILSSKKLLLSDSGFYLCAWSDGLAGVYEQYFGPGTRLTVT.

Comments on this clone: Other DNA sequences from this sample encode an identical CDR3 as well. V usage is TRBV29-1 and J usage is TRBJ2-7, with 11 bases identical to TRBD1. Losses at the gene ends were 2 bases for V and 4 bases for J; bases not matched to a gene: 7. This CDR3 spans 15 amino acids. Germline assignment: CDR1 SQVTM and CDR2 ANQGSEA. The chain's CDR3 is CSVEIPGQGVYEQYF. Written as DNA, the CDR3 is TGCAGCGTTGAAATCCCGGGACAGGGGGTGTACGAGCAGTACTTC.

The chain uses TRBV7-9 and TRBJ2-7, with 8 positions matching TRBD2. V shed 5 bases, J shed 7 bases, and the junction held 13 bases outside the gene matches. The CDR3 spans 15 residues. The germline V gene has CDR1 SEHNR and CDR2 FQNEAQ (reference sequence). DNA for the CDR3: TGTGCCAGCAGCCCGACGGGGGGGGAACATAGGGAGCAGTACTTC. It encodes CASSPTGGEHREQYF.

The CDR3 sequence is CASSLAGGSKPQHF. The CDR3 DNA reads as TGCGCCAGCAGCTTGGCCGGAGGCTCGAAACCCCAGCATTTT. The chain recombines TRBV5-1 with TRBJ1-5; D is unresolved. The CDR3 extends over 14 amino acids. The germline CDR1 and CDR2 sequences are SGHRS and YFSETQ. V was cut by 0 bases and J by 10 bases, with 14 bases left in between.

The J gene is TRBJ2-2, the V gene TRBV28; the match to TRBD2 covers 9 bases. This CDR3 comprises 16 residues. From germline, CDR1 is MDHEN and CDR2 SYDVKM. V was pared by 6 bases and J by 1 base, with 6 bases of the junction left unmatched. The CDR3 DNA sequence: TGTGCCAGCAGCCGCGGGGGGGCGGGGAACACCGGGGAGCTGTTTTTT. Translating it yields CASSRGGAGNTGELFF.

This clone was seen a handful of times. The chain has TRBV5-4 and TRBJ1-6, with TRBD1 as a possible D gene (6 bases). The CDR3 contains 15 residues. V dropped 4 bases and J dropped 7 bases, with 15 bases sitting between them. Germline CDR1 is SGHNT and CDR2 is YYREEE (reference sequence). CDR3 loop: CASSQSQGVNSPLHF. DNA of the CDR3: TGTGCCAGCAGCCAGTCACAGGGAGTAAATTCACCCCTCCACTTT.

The chain is built from TRBV18 and TRBJ2-7, with 10 bases matching TRBD2. With V trimmed by 6 bases and J by 5 bases, 13 bases remained unmatched. From germline, CDR1 is KGHSH and CDR2 LQKENI. The CDR3 has 16 residues. Here the CDR3 reads CASSAALAGEVDEQYF. The CDR3 DNA is TGTGCCAGCTCCGCGGCGCTAGCGGGAGAGGTAGACGAGCAGTACTTC. Full variable domain (missing parts from reference TRBV18 and TRBJ2-7): NAGVMQNPRHLVRRRGQEARLRCSPMKGHSHVYWYRQLPEEGLKFMVYLQKENIIDESGMPKERFSAEFPKEGPSILRIQQVVRGDSAAYFCASSAALAGEVDEQYFGPGTRLTVT.

The chain recombines TRBV5-1 with TRBJ1-2; 7 bases align to TRBD1. This CDR3 region has 14 residues. Germline assignment: CDR1 SGHRS and CDR2 YFSETQ. V gave up 4 bases and J gave up 7 bases; unmatched junction bases: 10. The CDR3 is CASSQGQSVGGYTF. In DNA, the CDR3 is TGCGCCAGCAGCCAGGGACAGAGTGTGGGTGGCTACACCTTC.

The CDR3 bases are TGTGCCAGCAGCCAGGGAGCGGGATCCACCGGGGAGCTGTTTTTT. Its translation is CASSQGAGSTGELFF. This chain joins TRBV3-1 (or the pseudogene TRBV3-2) and TRBJ2-2; 7 bases are a match to TRBD2. This CDR3 spans 15 amino acids. CDR1 and CDR2 from the germline V gene are LGHDT and YNNKEL (reference sequence). Trimming took 3 bases from V and 4 from J; bases not matched to a gene: 5.

The chain uses TRBV19 and TRBJ1-1, with a possible D match to TRBD1 (6 bases). Trimming shortened V by 1 base and J by 8 bases, and 11 bases separated the two germline ends. The CDR3 has 13 residues. Looked up from germline, CDR1 is LNHDA and CDR2 is SQIVND (reference sequence). The CDR3 bases are TGTGCCAGTAGTATAGTACAGGGAGTAGAAGCTTTCTTT. Protein sequence: CASSIVQGVEAFF.

This clone has only one observation. The chain has TRBV7-2 and TRBJ2-3; 8 bases line up with TRBD2. The CDR3 runs 18 residues. Germline CDR1 SGHTA, CDR2 FQGNSA. V was clipped by 1 base and J by 1 base; unmatched bases: 10. CDR3: CASSLGVGGRPRTDTQYF. The CDR3 bases are TGTGCCAGCAGCTTAGGGGTCGGCGGGAGGCCGCGCACAGATACGCAGTATTTT.

The rearrangement uses TRBV4-1 and TRBJ2-3; 7 bases align to TRBD1. The CDR3 is 16 amino acids. CDR1 is MGHRA and CDR2 is YSYEKL in the germline V gene. After removal of 4 bases from V and 0 bases from J, the junction contained 7 bases not matched to a gene. CDR3 nucleotide sequence: TGCGCCAGCAGCCTGACCGGGACAGCTAGCACAGATACGCAGTATTTT. This gives the protein CASSLTGTASTDTQYF.

This chain connects TRBV2 to TRBJ2-5, with 12 positions matching TRBD2. The CDR3 runs to 14 residues. CDR1 and CDR2 (germline): SNHLY, FYNNEI. With V trimmed by 6 bases and J by 4 bases, 3 bases remained unmatched. The CDR3 coding sequence is TGTGCCAGCAGACCGGGACTAGCGGGAGAGACCCAGTACTTC. Its translation is CASRPGLAGETQYF.

The J gene is TRBJ2-2, the V gene TRBV7-3, with 9 nucleotides matching TRBD2. J was trimmed by 5 bases and V by 5 bases; bases with no gene match: 6. CDR1 is SGHTA and CDR2 is FQGTGA in the germline V gene. This CDR3 is built from 15 residues. The CDR3 loop is CASSPSGRRTGELFF. CDR3 sequence (DNA): TGTGCCAGCAGCCCAAGCGGGAGGCGGACCGGGGAGCTGTTTTTT.